One and the same sample provided the 24 T cell receptor beta chains below, sequenced in a study of control samples from healthy donors and cancer patients. Sequenced by immunoSEQ multiplex PCR; TCRdb stores in-frame clones only, minus some. The data contain 100,000 to 150,000 clones, about nine tenths of them singletons. The material sequenced was blood. These receptors all come from a man in his late teens or twenties in good health.

This clone was detected once. This CDR3 is CASSERVGETQYF. The DNA of the CDR3 is TGTGCCAGCAGTGAAAGGGTTGGGGAGACCCAGTACTTC. This chain joins TRBV2 and TRBJ2-5; D is unresolved. Germline assignment: CDR1 SNHLY and CDR2 FYNNEI. The CDR3 is 13 residues long. The V and J ends lost 2 bases and 5 bases respectively, with 9 bases between them.

The chain links TRBV30 to TRBJ1-2; 7 bases align to TRBD1. Looked up from germline, CDR1 is GTSNPN and CDR2 is SVGIG (reference sequence). This CDR3 spans 13 amino acids. V trimming: 8 bases; J trimming: 11 bases; junction bases outside the gene matches: 17. CDR3 residues: CALTGQAYIEYTF. The CDR3 nucleotides are TGTGCCCTGACTGGACAGGCTTACATTGAGTACACCTTC.

This chain uses TRBV9 with TRBJ2-2; 9 bases map to TRBD1. Germline V CDR1 and CDR2: SGDLS, YYNGEE. CDR3 length: 16 amino acids. The trim removed 3 bases at V and 5 bases at J, leaving 8 bases unmatched. CDR3 amino acids: CASSAQTGGFTGELFF. The DNA for the CDR3 is TGTGCCAGCAGCGCCCAAACAGGGGGCTTTACCGGGGAGCTGTTTTTT.

As DNA, the CDR3 is TGTGCCACCAGCAGAGGGGGAAACACCATATATTTT. Protein: CATSRGGNTIYF. V and J are TRBV15 and TRBJ1-3, with D unresolved. This CDR3 region has 12 residues. Germline CDR1 LNHNV, CDR2 YYDKDF (reference sequence). V lost 1 base and J 4 bases, leaving 2 bases between the germline ends.

The chain joins TRBV4-1 to TRBJ2-2; D gene uncertain. Germline loops: CDR1 MGHRA, CDR2 YSYEKL. CDR3 size: 14 residues. V lost 1 base to trimming and J lost 4 bases, with 7 bases between them. CDR3 loop: CASSQAPFTGELFF. The CDR3 DNA sequence: TGCGCCAGCAGCCAAGCACCATTCACCGGGGAGCTGTTTTTT.

This clone is a singleton in its sample. The rearrangement joins TRBV6-1 to TRBJ2-2, with D perhaps matching TRBD2 (6 bases). CDR1 and CDR2 (germline): MNHNS, SASEGT. V was cut by 4 bases and J by 5 bases, with 17 bases left in between. This CDR3 is 16 amino acids long. DNA for the CDR3: TGTGCCAGCAGTGCGGCGGTCCGGGCGGGGACCGGGGAGCTGTTTTTT. Translated, it gives CASSAAVRAGTGELFF.

The V and J genes are TRBV18 and TRBJ1-1; 10 nucleotides line up with TRBD1. The germline V gene encodes CDR1 KGHSH and CDR2 LQKENI. This CDR3 is built from 15 residues. The V and J ends lost 4 bases and 2 bases, in that order; junction bases with no gene match: 4. Written as DNA, the CDR3 is TGTGCCAGCTCACGGACAGGGGGGATAAACACTGAAGCTTTCTTT. It specifies CASSRTGGINTEAFF.

The rearrangement uses TRBV9 and TRBJ1-2; possibly TRBD1 for D (6 bases). The V end lost 4 bases, the J end lost 2 bases, and 18 bases lay between the germline ends. CDR1 and CDR2 from the germline V gene are SGDLS and YYNGEE. The length of the CDR3 is 16 residues. The CDR3 loop is CASSLGVQGSNYGYTF. DNA for the CDR3: TGTGCCAGCAGCCTCGGCGTACAGGGTTCAAACTATGGCTACACCTTC.

The V gene is TRBV30, the J gene TRBJ2-7, with D hard to call. Trimming cost V 3 bases and J 4 bases, with 13 bases left between them. In germline, CDR1 is GTSNPN, CDR2 SVGIG (reference sequence). This CDR3 contains 13 residues. CDR3 sequence: CAWRGGKGYEQYF. The CDR3 DNA is TGTGCCTGGAGGGGTGGGAAAGGGTACGAGCAGTACTTC.

A few counts support this clone. This chain joins TRBV9 and TRBJ2-1, with D unresolved. This CDR3 spans 13 amino acids. The V end lost 1 base, the J end lost 2 bases, and 4 bases lay between the germline ends. The germline CDR1 and CDR2 sequences are SGDLS and YYNGEE. The CDR3 here is CASSVQAYNEQFF. CDR3 nucleotide sequence: TGTGCCAGCAGCGTACAGGCCTACAATGAGCAGTTCTTC.

J is TRBJ1-2 and V is TRBV2; a possible D gene is TRBD1 (6 bases). The V gene lost 6 bases and the J gene lost 4 bases, with 9 bases spanning the gap. CDR1 is SNHLY and CDR2 is FYNNEI in the germline V gene. The CDR3 contains 12 residues. CDR3 protein: CASRRDTYGYTF. CDR3 coding DNA: TGTGCCAGCAGGAGGGACACCTATGGCTACACCTTC.

The J gene is TRBJ1-1, the V gene TRBV6-5; TRBD1 might be the D (5 bases). The V and J ends lost 6 bases and 4 bases respectively, with 15 bases between them. The CDR3 covers 14 residues. Per the germline V gene, CDR1 is MNHEY and CDR2 is SVGAGI. The CDR3 bases are TGTGCCAGCAGAGTACAAGGGGCTGGCACTGAAGCTTTCTTT. Its translation is CASRVQGAGTEAFF.

The chain recombines TRBV6-2 or TRBV6-3 with TRBJ2-1, with a tentative D call TRBD1 (5 bases). The CDR3 length is 15 residues. Germline assignment: CDR1 MNHEY and CDR2 SVGEGT. V lost 2 bases to trimming and J lost 4 bases, with 12 bases between them. DNA for the CDR3: TGTGCCAGCAGTTACGATGCCAGGGTTTACAATGAGCAGTTCTTC. It is translated as CASSYDARVYNEQFF.

V gene TRBV6-5 combines with J gene TRBJ2-3; no reliable D call. The V gene lost 4 bases and the J gene lost 3 bases, with 14 bases spanning the gap. CDR1 is MNHEY and CDR2 is SVGAGI in the germline V gene. The CDR3 has 15 residues. The CDR3: CASSSTRLETDTQYF. CDR3 coding DNA: TGTGCCAGCAGTTCCACACGTCTAGAAACAGATACGCAGTATTTT.

This sequence joins TRBV5-4 and TRBJ2-3; D might be TRBD2 (6 bases). The V end lost 4 bases, the J end lost 4 bases, and 19 bases lay between the germline ends. CDR3 length: 16 amino acids. Germline V CDR1 and CDR2: SGHNT, YYREEE (reference sequence). CDR3 loop: CASSPPRGESPDTQYF. In nucleotides, the CDR3 is TGTGCCAGCAGCCCGCCTCGCGGGGAGAGTCCAGATACGCAGTATTTT.

The genes are TRBV19 and TRBJ1-2, with no clear D. The CDR3 spans 13 residues. Trimming removed 5 bases at V and 5 bases at J, with 12 bases between. Germline CDR1 LNHDA, CDR2 SQIVND (reference sequence). The CDR3 region is CASSEDDVYGYTF. The DNA of the CDR3 is TGTGCCAGTAGTGAGGACGACGTTTATGGCTACACCTTC. Based on the CDR3 plus reference TRBV19 and TRBJ1-2, the full variable domain is DGGITQSPKYLFRKEGQNVTLSCEQNLNHDAMYWYRQDPGQGLRLIYYSQIVNDFQKGDIAEGYSVSREKKESFPLTVTSAQKNPTAFYLCASSEDDVYGYTFGSGTRLTVV.

V usage is TRBV7-3 and J usage is TRBJ1-2; 8 bases are shared with TRBD1. The CDR3 loop spans 18 amino acids. J was trimmed by 5 bases and V by 5 bases; bases with no gene match: 19. Germline lookup yields CDR1 SGHTA and CDR2 FQGTGA. The CDR3 is CASSQPGNKDRVDYGYTF. The CDR3 DNA reads TGTGCCAGCAGCCAACCCGGCAACAAGGACAGGGTAGATTATGGCTACACCTTC.

V usage is TRBV10-3 and J usage is TRBJ1-2; 8 nucleotides align to TRBD1. Germline V gene data show CDR1 as ENHRY and CDR2 as SYGVKD. This CDR3 is 16 amino acids long. Trimming cost V 0 bases and J 5 bases; bases outside gene matches: 8. The chain's CDR3 is CAISESLDRAGYGYTF. The CDR3 bases are TGTGCCATCAGTGAGTCTTTGGACAGGGCAGGGTATGGCTACACCTTC.

The chain is built from TRBV6-4 and TRBJ2-1, with D perhaps matching TRBD1 or TRBD2 (5 bases each). Germline-derived CDR1 and CDR2 are MRHNA and SNTAGT. CDR3 size: 14 residues. Trimming pared 4 bases from V and 7 bases from J, leaving 14 bases between. The CDR3 nucleotides are TGTGCCAGCAGTGGAGGGGTCCTTGGGAATGAGCAGTTCTTC. This sequence encodes CASSGGVLGNEQFF.

Only one count was recorded for this clone. V is TRBV9 and J is TRBJ1-5; D remains ambiguous. The CDR3 runs 13 residues. Germline CDR1 is SGDLS and CDR2 is YYNGEE. Between the trimmed V and J ends, which lost 3 bases and 5 bases, there was a span of 9 bases. The CDR3 sequence is CASSATPDQPQHF. The CDR3 DNA reads as TGTGCCAGCAGCGCAACCCCAGATCAGCCCCAGCATTTT.

This sequence joins TRBV2 and TRBJ1-5; TRBD1 matches 9 bases. From germline, CDR1 is SNHLY and CDR2 FYNNEI. The J segment lost 4 bases and the V segment lost 8 bases, leaving 3 bases of the junction unmatched. CDR3 length: 13 residues. The CDR3 loop is CASGTGINQPQHF. In DNA, the CDR3 is TGTGCCAGCGGGACAGGGATAAATCAGCCCCAGCATTTT. The whole variable domain, remainder taken from reference TRBV2 and TRBJ1-5, is EPEVTQTPSHQVTQMGQEVILRCVPISNHLYFYWYRQILGQKVEFLVSFYNNEISEKSEIFDDQFSVERPDGSNFTLKIRSTKLEDSAMYFCASGTGINQPQHFGDGTRLSIL.

This chain uses TRBV7-2 with TRBJ2-1, with 9 bases aligning to TRBD2. There are 15 residues in the CDR3. V lost 2 bases, J lost 5 bases, and 4 bases stayed unmatched. Germline V lookup: CDR1 SGHTA, CDR2 FQGNSA. This CDR3 is CASSLRAGGDNEQFF. The CDR3 DNA follows: TGTGCCAGCAGCTTAAGGGCGGGGGGGGACAATGAGCAGTTCTTC.

V and J are TRBV29-1 and TRBJ2-5, with D possibly matching TRBD1 (5 bases). Germline V gene data show CDR1 as SQVTM and CDR2 as ANQGSEA. V dropped 4 bases and J dropped 4 bases, with 10 bases sitting between them. The CDR3 consists of 12 residues. CDR3 sequence (DNA): TGCAGCGTTGCCCTGACAGTAGAGACCCAGTACTTC. Protein: CSVALTVETQYF. Complete variable domain (other parts from reference TRBV29-1 and TRBJ2-5): SAVISQKPSRDICQRGTSLTIQCQVDSQVTMMFWYRQQPGQSLTLIATANQGSEATYESGFVIDKFPISRPNLTFSTLTVSNMSPEDSSIYLCSVALTVETQYFGPGTRLLVL.

The rearrangement uses TRBV9 and TRBJ1-2; TRBD1 might be the D (5 bases). CDR3 length equals 14 residues. V lost 4 bases and J lost 8, with 18 bases in between. Looked up from germline, CDR1 is SGDLS and CDR2 is YYNGEE. CDR3 DNA sequence: TGTGCCAGCAGCCGGGAAGGCGGGGGTAAGGGCTACACCTTC. Protein sequence: CASSREGGGKGYTF.